This T cell receptor (beta chain) was captured in a study of Graves' ophthalmopathy and Graves' hyperthyroidism. CDR1 and CDR2 from the germline V gene are SEHNR and FQNEAQ (reference sequence). There are 16 residues in the CDR3. V shed 4 bases and J shed 7 bases, with 17 bases lying between them. Amplified material comprised TCR beta CDR3 regions derived from RNA transcripts. Investigators did first-round RT-PCR with HTBI primers, then second-round multiplex PCR. TCRdb redid the calling of the multiplex PCR reads with MiXCR, one entry per CDR3 protein. The sample carries 740,000 or so distinct CDR3 sequences, roughly 40% recorded once. This clonotype was picked up a small number of times. Its antigen is as yet unknown. Study-wide results and caveats: The blood repertoire also included most expanded thyroid clonotypes above 0.001 frequency.

The clonotype originates from an adult man with Graves' ophthalmopathy. Sequencing was performed on peripheral blood. The chain joins TRBV7-9 to TRBJ1-6; no clear D gene. CDR3 bases: TGTGCCAGCAGCTCACTGTCGGACGGCAGGAATTCACCCCTCCACTTT. It encodes CASSSLSDGRNSPLHF.